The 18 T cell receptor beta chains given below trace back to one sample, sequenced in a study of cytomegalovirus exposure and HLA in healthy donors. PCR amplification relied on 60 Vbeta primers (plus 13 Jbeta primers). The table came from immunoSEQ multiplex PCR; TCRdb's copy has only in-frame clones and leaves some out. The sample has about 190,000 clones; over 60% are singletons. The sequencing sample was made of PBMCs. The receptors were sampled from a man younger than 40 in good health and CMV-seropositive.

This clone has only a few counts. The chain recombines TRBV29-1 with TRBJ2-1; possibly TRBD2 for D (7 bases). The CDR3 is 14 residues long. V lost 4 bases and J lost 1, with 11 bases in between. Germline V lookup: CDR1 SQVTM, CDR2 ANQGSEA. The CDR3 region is CSVGRGGSYNEQFF. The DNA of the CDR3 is TGCAGCGTTGGGAGGGGGGGTTCCTACAATGAGCAGTTCTTC.

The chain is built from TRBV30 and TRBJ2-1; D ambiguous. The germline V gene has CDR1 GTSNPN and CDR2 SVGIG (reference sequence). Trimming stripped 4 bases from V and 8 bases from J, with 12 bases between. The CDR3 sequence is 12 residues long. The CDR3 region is CAWTGSGDEQFF. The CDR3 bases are TGTGCCTGGACGGGTTCCGGCGATGAGCAGTTCTTC.

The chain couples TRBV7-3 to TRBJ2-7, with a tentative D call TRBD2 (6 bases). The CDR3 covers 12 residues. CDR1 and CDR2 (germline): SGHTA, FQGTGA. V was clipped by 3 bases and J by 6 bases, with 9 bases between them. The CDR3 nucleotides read TGTGCCAGCAGCTTGATGGGAGGCGAGCAGTACTTC. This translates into CASSLMGGEQYF.

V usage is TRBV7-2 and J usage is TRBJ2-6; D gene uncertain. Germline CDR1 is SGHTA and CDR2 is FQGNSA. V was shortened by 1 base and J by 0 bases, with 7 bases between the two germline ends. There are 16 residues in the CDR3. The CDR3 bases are TGTGCCAGCAGCTTAGGAAGCTTCTCTGGGGCCAACGTCCTGACTTTC. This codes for CASSLGSFSGANVLTF.

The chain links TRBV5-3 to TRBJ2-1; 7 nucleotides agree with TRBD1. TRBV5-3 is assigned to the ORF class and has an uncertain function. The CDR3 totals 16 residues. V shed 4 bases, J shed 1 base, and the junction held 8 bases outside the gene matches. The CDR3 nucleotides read TGTGCCAGAAGCCCTCGAGACAGGGATTCCTACAATGAGCAGTTCTTC. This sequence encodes CARSPRDRDSYNEQFF.

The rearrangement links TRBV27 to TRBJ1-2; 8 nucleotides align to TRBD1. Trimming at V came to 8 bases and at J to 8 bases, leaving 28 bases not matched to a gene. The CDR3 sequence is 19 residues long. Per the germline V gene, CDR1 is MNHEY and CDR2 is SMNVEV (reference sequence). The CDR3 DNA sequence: TGTGCCAGCTCCGGCGGAGGCCAGGGGGCTGATTTTAGGTCCCTCGGCTACACCTTC. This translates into CASSGGGQGADFRSLGYTF.

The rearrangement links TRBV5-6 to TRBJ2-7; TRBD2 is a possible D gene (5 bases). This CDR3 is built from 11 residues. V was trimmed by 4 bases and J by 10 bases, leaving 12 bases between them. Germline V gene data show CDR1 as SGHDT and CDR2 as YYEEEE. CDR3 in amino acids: CASSRGRGQYF. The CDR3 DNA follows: TGTGCCAGCAGCAGAGGGCGAGGTCAGTACTTC.

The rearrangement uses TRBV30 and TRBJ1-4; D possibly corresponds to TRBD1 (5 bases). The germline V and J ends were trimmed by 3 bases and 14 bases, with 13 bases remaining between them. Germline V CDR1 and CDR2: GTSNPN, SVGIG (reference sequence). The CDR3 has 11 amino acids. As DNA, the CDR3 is TGTGCCTGGAGGGGACGGAGCGGGCTGTTTTTT. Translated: CAWRGRSGLFF.

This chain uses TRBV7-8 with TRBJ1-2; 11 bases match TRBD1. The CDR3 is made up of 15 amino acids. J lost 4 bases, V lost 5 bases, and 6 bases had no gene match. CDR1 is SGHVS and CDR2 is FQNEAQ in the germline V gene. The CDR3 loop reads CASSTGQGVGYGYTF. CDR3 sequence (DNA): TGTGCCAGCAGCACGGGACAGGGGGTCGGCTATGGCTACACCTTC.

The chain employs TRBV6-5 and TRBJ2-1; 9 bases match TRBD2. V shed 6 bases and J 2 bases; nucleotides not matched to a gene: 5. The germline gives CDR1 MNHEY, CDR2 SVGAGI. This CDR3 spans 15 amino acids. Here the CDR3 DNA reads TGTGCCAGCAGCCAGACTAGCGGAGCCTACAATGAGCAGTTCTTC. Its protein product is CASSQTSGAYNEQFF.

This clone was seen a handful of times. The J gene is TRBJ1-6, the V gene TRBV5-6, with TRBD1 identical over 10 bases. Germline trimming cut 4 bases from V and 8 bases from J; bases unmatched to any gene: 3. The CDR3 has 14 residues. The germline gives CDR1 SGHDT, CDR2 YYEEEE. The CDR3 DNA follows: TGTGCCAGCAGCACCGGGACAGGGGATTCACCCCTCCACTTT. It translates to CASSTGTGDSPLHF.

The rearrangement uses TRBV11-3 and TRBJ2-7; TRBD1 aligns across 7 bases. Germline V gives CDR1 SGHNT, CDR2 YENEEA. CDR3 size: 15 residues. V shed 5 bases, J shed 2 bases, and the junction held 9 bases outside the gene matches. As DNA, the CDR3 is TGTGCCAGCAGCCCGGGGACAGTGAATACCTACGAGCAGTACTTC. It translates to CASSPGTVNTYEQYF. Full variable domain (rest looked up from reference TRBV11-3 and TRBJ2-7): EAGVVQSPRYKIIEKKQPVAFWCNPISGHNTLYWYLQNLGQGPELLIRYENEEAVDDSQLPKDRFSAERLKGVDSTLKIQPAELGDSAVYLCASSPGTVNTYEQYFGPGTRLTVT.

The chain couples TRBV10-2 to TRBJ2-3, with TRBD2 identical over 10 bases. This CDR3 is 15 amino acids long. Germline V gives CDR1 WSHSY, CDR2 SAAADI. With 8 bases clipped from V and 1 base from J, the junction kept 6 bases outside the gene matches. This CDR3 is CASEGLAGGTDTQYF. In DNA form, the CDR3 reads TGCGCCAGCGAAGGGCTAGCGGGGGGCACAGATACGCAGTATTTT.

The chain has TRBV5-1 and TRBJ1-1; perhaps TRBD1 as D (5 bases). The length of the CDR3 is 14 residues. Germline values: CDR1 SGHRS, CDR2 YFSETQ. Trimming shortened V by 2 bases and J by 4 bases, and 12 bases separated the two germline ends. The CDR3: CASSLGEWVTEAFF. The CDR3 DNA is TGCGCCAGCAGCTTAGGGGAATGGGTCACTGAAGCTTTCTTT.

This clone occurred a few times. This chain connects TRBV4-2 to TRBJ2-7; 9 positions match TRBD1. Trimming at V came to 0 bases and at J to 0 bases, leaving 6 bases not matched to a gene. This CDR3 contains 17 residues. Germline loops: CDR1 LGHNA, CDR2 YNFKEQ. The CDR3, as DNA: TGTGCCAGCAGCCAAGACCCAACAGGGGGCTCCTCCTACGAGCAGTACTTC. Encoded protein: CASSQDPTGGSSYEQYF.

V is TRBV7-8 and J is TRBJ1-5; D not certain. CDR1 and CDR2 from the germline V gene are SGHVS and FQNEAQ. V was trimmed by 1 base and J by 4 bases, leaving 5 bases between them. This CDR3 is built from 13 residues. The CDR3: CASSLERNQPQHF. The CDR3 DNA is TGTGCCAGCAGCTTAGAGCGTAATCAGCCCCAGCATTTT.

The CDR3 coding sequence is TGCGCCAGCAGCCCCATAGCGGGAGAAGACATTCAGTACTTC. Protein product: CASSPIAGEDIQYF. This rearrangement joins TRBV4-1 to TRBJ2-4; 9 nucleotides align to TRBD2. The CDR3 extends over 14 amino acids. Germline CDR1 is MGHRA and CDR2 is YSYEKL. After removal of 4 bases from V and 8 bases from J, the junction contained 6 bases not matched to a gene.

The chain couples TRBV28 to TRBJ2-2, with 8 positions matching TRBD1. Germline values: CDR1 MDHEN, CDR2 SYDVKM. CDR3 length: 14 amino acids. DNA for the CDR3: TGTGCTTCGGCGGGACAGGTTCCCACCGGGGAGCTGTTTTTT. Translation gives CASAGQVPTGELFF.